This T cell receptor (beta chain) was identified during a study of cytomegalovirus exposure and HLA in healthy donors. Germline V gene sequence: CDR1 SGHRS, CDR2 YFSETQ. V was clipped by 0 bases and J by 4 bases; unmatched bases: 5. CDR3 length: 16 residues. The PCR employed 60 Vbeta primers together with 13 Jbeta primers. The table came from immunoSEQ multiplex PCR; TCRdb's copy has only in-frame clones and leaves some out. The sample yields more than 150,000 clones, roughly 80% seen once. This chain uses TRBV5-1 with TRBJ2-1, with 9 bases matching TRBD2. The receptor was isolated from a woman aged 40 to 50 in good health and CMV-seropositive. The sample was PBMCs. CDR3 sequence: CASSLAAGGTYNEQFF. DNA of the CDR3: TGCGCCAGCAGCTTGGCGGCGGGAGGGACTTACAATGAGCAGTTCTTC.